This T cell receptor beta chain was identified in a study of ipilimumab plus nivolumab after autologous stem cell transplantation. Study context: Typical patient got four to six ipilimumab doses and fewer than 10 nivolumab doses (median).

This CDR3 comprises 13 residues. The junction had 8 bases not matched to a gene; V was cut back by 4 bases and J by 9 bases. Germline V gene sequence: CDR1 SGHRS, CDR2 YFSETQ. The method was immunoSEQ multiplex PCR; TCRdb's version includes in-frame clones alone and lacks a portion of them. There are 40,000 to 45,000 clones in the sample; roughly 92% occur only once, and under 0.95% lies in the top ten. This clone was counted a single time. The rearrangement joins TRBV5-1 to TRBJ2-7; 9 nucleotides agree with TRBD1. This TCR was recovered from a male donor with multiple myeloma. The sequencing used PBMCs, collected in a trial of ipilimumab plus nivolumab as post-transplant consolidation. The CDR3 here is CASSDGTGSVQYF. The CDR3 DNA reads TGCGCCAGCAGCGACGGGACAGGGTCGGTGCAGTACTTC.